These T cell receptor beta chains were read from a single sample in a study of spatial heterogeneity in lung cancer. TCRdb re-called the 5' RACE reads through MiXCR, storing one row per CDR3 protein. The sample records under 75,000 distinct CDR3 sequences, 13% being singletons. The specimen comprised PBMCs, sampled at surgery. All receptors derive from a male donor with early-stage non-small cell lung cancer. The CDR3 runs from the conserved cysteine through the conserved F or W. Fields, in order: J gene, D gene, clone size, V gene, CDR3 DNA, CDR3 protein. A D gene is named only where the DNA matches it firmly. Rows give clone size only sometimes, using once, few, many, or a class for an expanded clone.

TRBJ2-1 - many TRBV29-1 TGCAGCGTTGACAGGGCTGGGAATGAGCAGTTCTTC CSVDRAGNEQFF
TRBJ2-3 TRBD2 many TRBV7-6 TGTGCCAGCAGCTTAGTGGTTAGCGGGAGTCCAGATACGCAGTATTTT CASSLVVSGSPDTQYF
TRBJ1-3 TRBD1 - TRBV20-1 TGCAGTGCTGAAAACAGGGGATGGGGAGGAAACACCATATATTTT CSAENRGWGGNTIYF
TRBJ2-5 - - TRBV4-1 TGCGCCAGCAGCCAAGAACGGGCCACAGAGTCGGTGGAGACCCAGTACTTC CASSQERATESVETQYF
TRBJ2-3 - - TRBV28 TGTGCCAGCAGTCTTCCGGGGGATACGCAGTATTTT CASSLPGDTQYF
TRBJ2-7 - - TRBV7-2 TGTGCCAGCAGCTTAGCCGTCGAGCAGTACTTC CASSLAVEQYF
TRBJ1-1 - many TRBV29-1 TGCAGCATCTCCAGGGTGAACACTGAAGCTTTCTTT CSISRVNTEAFF
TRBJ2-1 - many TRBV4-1 TGCGCCAGCAGGCTTTTGGGAGCGGAGGGGGATGAGCAGTTCTTC CASRLLGAEGDEQFF
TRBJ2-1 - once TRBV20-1 TGCAGTGCTGGCGGTCTTATTGTCTCCTACAATGAGCAGTTCTTC CSAGGLIVSYNEQFF
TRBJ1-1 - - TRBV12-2 TGTGCAAGTCGCTTAGCGCTAAACCGAACAGGTACCAAGAACACTGAAGCTTTCTTT CASRLALNRTGTKNTEAFF
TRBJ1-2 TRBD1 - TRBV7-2 TGTGCCAGCAGCTTAGACCGGACAGGGGTACTCGGCTACACCTTC CASSLDRTGVLGYTF
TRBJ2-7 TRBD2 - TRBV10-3 TGTGCCATCAGTGGTCTAGCGGGAGGGGGGCGCGAGCAGTACTTC CAISGLAGGGREQYF
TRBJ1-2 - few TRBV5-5 TGTGCCAGCAGCCGCCTGTCAGATTTGATCTATGGCTACACCTTC CASSRLSDLIYGYTF
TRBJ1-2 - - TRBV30 TGTGCCTGGAGTGCCAGGGGCGCGGAAATTATAGGCGGCTACACCTTC CAWSARGAEIIGGYTF
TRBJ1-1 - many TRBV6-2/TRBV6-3 TGTGCCAGCAGTTTACAGGGTGCCACTGAAGCTTTCTTT CASSLQGATEAFF
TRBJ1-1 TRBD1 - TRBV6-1 TGTGCCACCACGATAAAGACAGGGACTGAAGCTTTCTTT CATTIKTGTEAFF
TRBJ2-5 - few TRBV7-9 TGTGCCAGCAGCCACCGGGCTATCCAAGAGACCCAGTACTTC CASSHRAIQETQYF
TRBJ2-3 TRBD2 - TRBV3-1 TGTGCCAGCAGCCAAGTGGCGGGAGGGCCAACAGATACGCAGTATTTT CASSQVAGGPTDTQYF
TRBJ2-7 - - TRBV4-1 TGCGCCAGCAGCCAAGGGGGGACCGGTCGATACGAGCAGTACTTC CASSQGGTGRYEQYF
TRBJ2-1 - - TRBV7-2 TGTGCCAGCAGCTTAGGTGGGTTAGATGAGCAGTTCTTC CASSLGGLDEQFF
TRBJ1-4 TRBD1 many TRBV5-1 TGCGCCAGCAGCCCCGACAGGGCTGGTGAAAAACTGTTTTTT CASSPDRAGEKLFF
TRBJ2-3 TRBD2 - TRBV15 TGTGCCACCAGCAGGAGACTAGCAGCCTCCACAGATACGCAGTATTTT CATSRRLAASTDTQYF
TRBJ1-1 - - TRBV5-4 TGTGCCAGCAGCATCGATTCCGGGGCCAAAGGTTCTGAAGCTTTCTTT CASSIDSGAKGSEAFF
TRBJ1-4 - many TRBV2 TGTGCCAGCAGTGAAGGGAGGGGCTATGAAAAACTGTTTTTT CASSEGRGYEKLFF
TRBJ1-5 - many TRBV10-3 TGTGCCACCGTGGGGGAGCGTAATCAGCCCCAGCATTTT CATVGERNQPQHF
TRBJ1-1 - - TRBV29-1 TGCTGCGCCGACACAGGGAAAGCTTTCTTT CCADTGKAFF
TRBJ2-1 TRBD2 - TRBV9 TGTGCCAGCAGCGTAGGTGGTAGCGGGAGCGGTGCACGCTACAATGAGCAGTTCTTC CASSVGGSGSGARYNEQFF
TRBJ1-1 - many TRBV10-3 TGTGCCATCAGAGAGAACACTGAAGCTTTCTTT CAIRENTEAFF
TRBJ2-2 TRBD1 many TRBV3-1 TGTGCCAGCAGCCAGACCGGGACAGCCGTCGGGGAGCTGTTTTTT CASSQTGTAVGELFF
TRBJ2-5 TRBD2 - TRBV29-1 TGCAGCGGCACCCTGATGGGGGGGCAAGAGACCCAGTACTTC CSGTLMGGQETQYF
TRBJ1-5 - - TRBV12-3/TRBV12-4 TGTGCCAGCAGTTTGGGCCACAATCAGCCCCAGCATTTT CASSLGHNQPQHF
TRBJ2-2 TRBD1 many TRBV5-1 TGCGCCAGCAGCTTAACAGGGGAGACCGGGGAGCTGTTTTTT CASSLTGETGELFF
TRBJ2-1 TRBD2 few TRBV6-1 TGTGCCAGCAGCCGCCTCCTGGCTAGCGGGTGGAATGAGCAGTTCTTC CASSRLLASGWNEQFF
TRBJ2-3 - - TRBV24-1 TGTGCCACCAGTGATCCCACAGGGCCAGATACGCAGTATTTT CATSDPTGPDTQYF
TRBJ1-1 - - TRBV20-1 TGCAGTGCCACGGGAGGGACGGACACTGAAGCTTTCTTT CSATGGTDTEAFF
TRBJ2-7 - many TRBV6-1 TGTGCCAGCTATGGCGGGGATGCCTACGAGCAGTACTTC CASYGGDAYEQYF
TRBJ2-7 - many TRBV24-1 TGTGCCACGGCAGGCGGAAGCTCCTACGAGCAGTACTTC CATAGGSSYEQYF
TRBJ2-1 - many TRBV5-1 TGCGCCAGCAGCTTAATAGCAGGGTCCGATGAGCAGTTCTTC CASSLIAGSDEQFF
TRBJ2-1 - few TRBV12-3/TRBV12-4 TGTGCCAGCAGTTTAACGGGACCGCAGTTCTTC CASSLTGPQFF
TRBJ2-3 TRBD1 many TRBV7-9 TGTGCCAGCACCCTGGGACAGGGCGGCCGGGGAGGTACAGATACGCAGTATTTT CASTLGQGGRGGTDTQYF
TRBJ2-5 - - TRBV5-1 TGCGCCAGCAGCTTGCCACCTCAAGAGACCCAGTACTTC CASSLPPQETQYF
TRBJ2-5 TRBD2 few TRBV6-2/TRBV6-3 TGTGCCAGCAGTTTCGCTAGCGGGAGTGCGGGAGAGACCCAGTACTTC CASSFASGSAGETQYF